A single sample gave rise to the 10 T cell receptor beta chains below, sequenced in a study of blood T cell repertoires in COVID-19. Libraries were prepared by immunoSEQ multiplex PCR; TCRdb keeps only in-frame clonotypes and omits some of them. Among over 20,000 clones listed, under 90% were seen once. The sample was peripheral blood. The receptors originated from a man between 65 and 85 years old with acute or convalescent COVID-19.

The J gene is TRBJ2-6, the V gene TRBV7-9; no firm D call. The CDR3 sequence is 19 residues long. Trimming took off 0 bases at V and 4 bases at J, with 19 bases between the two ends. Germline assignment: CDR1 SEHNR and CDR2 FQNEAQ (reference sequence). The CDR3 coding sequence is TGTGCCAGCAGCTTAGCCCGAACACGGTCAGGATCCGGGGCCAACGTCCTGACTTTC. Translation: CASSLARTRSGSGANVLTF.

V usage is TRBV3-1 (or the pseudogene TRBV3-2) and J usage is TRBJ2-5; D is ambiguous. Trimming removed 2 bases from V and 1 base from J, with 8 bases in between. The CDR3 contains 14 residues. Germline V lookup: CDR1 LGHDT, CDR2 YNNKEL (reference sequence). The CDR3 DNA sequence: TGTGCCAGCAGCCAAAGTCTAACCCAAGAGACCCAGTACTTC. It is translated as CASSQSLTQETQYF.

This clone was seen once. The chain has TRBV12-3 or TRBV12-4 and TRBJ1-2; 8 bases line up with TRBD1. The ends lost 3 bases at V and 7 bases at J; junction bases unmatched: 4. The CDR3 runs 13 residues. CDR3 nucleotides: TGTGCCAGCAGTTTGAGGACAGGGTCTGGCTACACCTTC. Its translation is CASSLRTGSGYTF.

The V and J genes are TRBV2 and TRBJ2-1, with 8 positions matching TRBD2. This CDR3 has 14 amino acids. CDR1 and CDR2 from the germline V gene are SNHLY and FYNNEI. Losses at the gene ends were 6 bases for V and 7 bases for J; bases not matched to a gene: 8. CDR3 region: CASSSRGGGNEQFF. The CDR3 coding sequence is TGTGCCAGCAGCTCCCGGGGGGGCGGGAATGAGCAGTTCTTC.

By sample fraction, this clone is medium-sized. The V gene is TRBV7-8, the J gene TRBJ2-7, with 8 bases lining up with TRBD2. Unmatched junction bases numbered 6, after V lost 5 bases and J lost 0 bases. Germline CDR1 SGHVS, CDR2 FQNEAQ. There are 15 residues in the CDR3. CDR3 loop: CASSPIAGSSYEQYF. DNA of the CDR3: TGTGCCAGCAGCCCCATAGCGGGGAGCTCCTACGAGCAGTACTTC.

V usage is TRBV6-2 or TRBV6-3 and J usage is TRBJ2-7, with D hard to call. CDR1 and CDR2 (germline): MNHEY, SVGEGT. V lost 5 bases and J lost 3, with 8 bases in between. This CDR3 spans 12 amino acids. CDR3 sequence: CASSDLVYEQYF. CDR3 DNA sequence: TGTGCCAGCAGTGACCTAGTCTACGAGCAGTACTTC.

The V and J genes are TRBV5-1 and TRBJ1-1, with D tentatively TRBD1 (5 bases). This CDR3 is built from 15 residues. The germline V gene has CDR1 SGHRS and CDR2 YFSETQ. V was shortened by 5 bases and J by 4 bases, with 18 bases between the two germline ends. The CDR3 coding sequence is TGCGCCAGCAGACCTTTTCAGGGTAGTAGCACTGAAGCTTTCTTT. This translates into CASRPFQGSSTEAFF.

This sequence joins TRBV4-1 and TRBJ1-2; a possible D gene is TRBD1 (6 bases). This CDR3 spans 15 amino acids. Germline-derived CDR1 and CDR2 are MGHRA and YSYEKL. V lost 4 bases and J lost 0, with 12 bases in between. CDR3 sequence: CASSPRQEPNYGYTF. Here the CDR3 DNA reads TGCGCCAGCAGCCCCCGACAGGAACCTAACTATGGCTACACCTTC.

The V call is TRBV3-1 (or the pseudogene TRBV3-2), the J call TRBJ1-2; no clear D. The CDR3 runs 14 residues. V was shortened by 0 bases and J by 2 bases, with 7 bases between the two germline ends. In germline, CDR1 is LGHDT, CDR2 YNNKEL (reference sequence). CDR3 amino acids: CASSQEWANYGYTF. The CDR3 nucleotides are TGTGCCAGCAGCCAAGAATGGGCGAACTATGGCTACACCTTC.

This clone appeared once. This same CDR3 is encoded by further DNA sequences in the sample. The chain recombines TRBV19 with TRBJ1-5; 10 bases map to TRBD1. V shed 3 bases, J shed 2 bases, and the junction held 1 base outside the gene matches. There are 15 residues in the CDR3. Germline CDR1 is LNHDA and CDR2 is SQIVND (reference sequence). CDR3: CASSIGQGGNQPQHF. CDR3 nucleotide sequence: TGTGCCAGTAGTATTGGACAGGGGGGCAATCAGCCCCAGCATTTT.